This TCR beta chain derives from a study of T cell responses to AZD1222 COVID-19 vaccine. Study results and caveats: Donors were largely white British and mainly female; clonal diversity was possibly underestimated.

Repertoires were generated with immunoSEQ multiplex PCR, while TCRdb's copy carries only in-frame clones and drops some. The sample lists 150,000 to 200,000 clones; roughly 92% were seen once. The CDR3 sequence is 15 residues long. Germline assignment: CDR1 SGHDT and CDR2 YYEEEE. J lost 6 bases, V lost 6 bases, and 11 bases had no gene match. Comment on this clone: Its antigen is unknown.

The source was peripheral blood, collected on day 0 of AZD1222 vaccination. This rearrangement joins TRBV5-6 to TRBJ2-1; 8 positions match TRBD2. This TCR derives from an adult in good health. The CDR3 here is CASTWGSGARNEQFF. The CDR3 DNA reads as TGTGCCAGCACCTGGGGTAGCGGGGCTCGCAATGAGCAGTTCTTC.